A single sample gave rise to the 18 T cell receptor beta chains below, sequenced in a study of blood T cell repertoires in COVID-19. The protocol was immunoSEQ multiplex PCR, while the TCRdb copy is restricted to in-frame clones and leaves out a portion. The data show around 92,000 clones, approximately 79% seen once. Material for sequencing was peripheral blood. These receptors were taken from a man between 65 and 85 years old with COVID-19, enrolled during active disease.

This clone was seen only a few times. The rearrangement links TRBV25-1 to TRBJ1-4, with 8 bases aligning to TRBD1. CDR3 length equals 15 residues. Trimming removed 4 bases from V and 5 bases from J; junction bases left unmatched: 6. Per the germline V gene, CDR1 is MGHDK and CDR2 is SYGVNS. In DNA, the CDR3 is TGTGCCAGCAGTGGGGACAACAGGGGGAATGAAAAACTGTTTTTT. It specifies CASSGDNRGNEKLFF.

V is TRBV7-2 and J is TRBJ1-4, with D hard to call. The V and J ends lost 6 bases and 7 bases respectively, with 18 bases between them. CDR1 is SGHTA and CDR2 is FQGNSA in the germline V gene. This CDR3 contains 15 residues. In DNA, the CDR3 is TGTGCCAGCAGTACTGAGACGGGGAGGAGTGAAAAACTGTTTTTT. Protein: CASSTETGRSEKLFF.

V is TRBV2 and J is TRBJ1-2; possible D gene TRBD1, 5 bases. The germline V gene has CDR1 SNHLY and CDR2 FYNNEI. The V end lost 6 bases, the J end lost 0 bases, and 11 bases lay between the germline ends. The CDR3 runs 14 residues. CDR3 amino acids: CASSPGLANYGYTF. The DNA of the CDR3 is TGTGCCAGCAGCCCAGGGCTAGCTAACTATGGCTACACCTTC.

The chain has TRBV4-2 and TRBJ2-5, with TRBD2 matching 13 bases. CDR3 length: 16 amino acids. Germline V CDR1 and CDR2: LGHNA, YNFKEQ. With 1 base clipped from V and 3 bases from J, the junction kept 2 bases outside the gene matches. The CDR3 bases are TGTGCCAGCAGCCAAGGGGGACTAGCGGGAAAAGAGACCCAGTACTTC. This sequence encodes CASSQGGLAGKETQYF.

The rearrangement uses TRBV11-2 and TRBJ2-7; 9 bases align to TRBD1. V shed 8 bases, J shed 5 bases, and the junction held 13 bases outside the gene matches. This CDR3 has 15 residues. Germline lookup yields CDR1 SGHAT and CDR2 FQNNGV. The chain's CDR3 is CASAIWGTGMNEQYF. Here the CDR3 DNA reads TGTGCCAGCGCAATATGGGGGACAGGGATGAACGAGCAGTACTTC.

The J gene is TRBJ2-7, the V gene TRBV28, with D maybe TRBD2 (6 bases). V gave up 8 bases and J gave up 5 bases, with 13 bases separating them. CDR1 and CDR2 from the germline V gene are MDHEN and SYDVKM. The CDR3 spans 12 residues. DNA of the CDR3: TGTGCCAGCCTGGGACTCAACCACGAGCAGTACTTC. Its translation: CASLGLNHEQYF.

This clone was seen a single time. The V call is TRBV7-2, the J call TRBJ1-1; D might be TRBD1 (5 bases). V lost 2 bases and J lost 7, with 8 bases in between. There are 12 residues in the CDR3. Germline V lookup: CDR1 SGHTA, CDR2 FQGNSA. The CDR3 DNA is TGTGCCAGCAGCTTAACGACAGATGAAGCTTTCTTT. Translating it yields CASSLTTDEAFF.

The chain recombines TRBV18 with TRBJ2-1; 12 nucleotides align to TRBD2. From germline, CDR1 is KGHSH and CDR2 LQKENI. V lost 3 bases and J lost 0; bases outside the gene matches: 12. The CDR3 has 20 residues. The CDR3 loop is CASSPPFGTSGPSSYNEQFF. CDR3 nucleotides: TGTGCCAGCTCACCCCCTTTTGGGACTAGCGGGCCAAGCTCCTACAATGAGCAGTTCTTC.

The chain uses TRBV7-2 and TRBJ2-2, with D tentatively TRBD2 (5 bases). The germline V gene encodes CDR1 SGHTA and CDR2 FQGNSA. This CDR3 comprises 13 residues. Between the trimmed V and J ends, which lost 4 bases and 7 bases, there was a span of 10 bases. DNA of the CDR3: TGTGCCAGCAGCTCAGGACTCGTCGGGGAGCTGTTTTTT. It translates to CASSSGLVGELFF.

This rearrangement joins TRBV10-1 to TRBJ2-1, with a weak D call TRBD2 (6 bases). Germline V gene data show CDR1 as WNHNN and CDR2 as SYGVQD (reference sequence). Deletions cut 5 bases from V and 4 bases from J, with 21 bases between. This CDR3 spans 17 amino acids. The CDR3 coding sequence is TGCGCCAGCAGTTCCCTCTGGGAGGAATCGCCTTACAATGAGCAGTTCTTC. Translating it yields CASSSLWEESPYNEQFF.

The chain has TRBV10-3 and TRBJ2-1; 7 nucleotides line up with TRBD2. J gave up 4 bases and V 1 base, and 10 bases lay outside the gene matches. Germline V gene data show CDR1 as ENHRY and CDR2 as SYGVKD. This CDR3 has 17 residues. Written as DNA, the CDR3 is TGTGCCATCAGTGAGTTTCAATCTAGCGGAGAGTACAATGAGCAGTTCTTC. It yields the protein CAISEFQSSGEYNEQFF.

The chain employs TRBV5-4 and TRBJ1-2; D unresolved. There are 13 residues in the CDR3. V lost 4 bases to trimming and J lost 8 bases, with 15 bases between them. Germline V gene sequence: CDR1 SGHNT, CDR2 YYREEE (reference sequence). CDR3 nucleotide sequence: TGTGCCAGCAGCGAGAGGGCCCTATCAGGCTACACCTTC. It is translated as CASSERALSGYTF. Looking up the rest from reference TRBV5-4 and TRBJ1-2 gives the full variable domain: ETGVTQSPTHLIKTRGQQVTLRCSSQSGHNTVSWYQQALGQGPQFIFQYYREEENGRGNFPPRFSGLQFPNYSSELNVNALELDDSALYLCASSERALSGYTFGSGTRLTVV.

This chain connects TRBV18 to TRBJ1-2; 7 bases map to TRBD1. After removal of 2 bases from V and 0 bases from J, the junction contained 6 bases not matched to a gene. The CDR3 is 16 amino acids. Germline loops: CDR1 KGHSH, CDR2 LQKENI. CDR3 bases: TGTGCCAGCTCACCATCCACAGGGGTAGCTAACTATGGCTACACCTTC. Translation: CASSPSTGVANYGYTF.

This clone was seen a few times. This rearrangement joins TRBV28 to TRBJ1-2; the match to TRBD1 covers 10 bases. Germline V lookup: CDR1 MDHEN, CDR2 SYDVKM. With 4 bases clipped from V and 5 bases from J, the junction kept 10 bases outside the gene matches. The CDR3 spans 16 residues. CDR3 bases: TGTGCCAGCAGTTCCACCGGGACAGGGGAGGGATATGGCTACACCTTC. As protein: CASSSTGTGEGYGYTF.

The chain uses TRBV5-4 and TRBJ1-1, with D possibly matching TRBD1 (5 bases). Trimming removed 6 bases from V and 1 base from J, with 13 bases in between. The CDR3 is 14 amino acids. Germline V gives CDR1 SGHNT, CDR2 YYREEE (reference sequence). CDR3 nucleotides: TGTGCCAGCAACCGCGACAGACAGAACACTGAAGCTTTCTTT. It translates to CASNRDRQNTEAFF.

This clone occurred once. The chain combines TRBV21-1 with TRBJ2-2; the D call in the table, TRBD2, was not verified against the DNA. TRBV21-1 corresponds to a pseudogene. There are 18 residues in the CDR3. CDR3 sequence (DNA): TGTGCCAGCAGCAAAGTTCTCGGGACTAGGGCGAACACCGGGGAGCTGTTTTTT. The encoded protein is CASSKVLGTRANTGELFF.

V usage is TRBV27 and J usage is TRBJ2-1; 9 bases agree with TRBD2. The CDR3 contains 16 residues. V shed 6 bases and J 2 bases; nucleotides not matched to a gene: 8. Germline CDR1 reads MNHEY; CDR2 reads SMNVEV (reference sequence). The CDR3 is CASRQRAGGPYNEQFF. The CDR3 DNA reads TGTGCCAGCAGACAGCGAGCGGGAGGCCCCTACAATGAGCAGTTCTTC.

The J gene is TRBJ1-1, the V gene TRBV6-5, with D perhaps TRBD1 (6 bases). Deletions cut 5 bases from V and 0 bases from J, with 13 bases between. CDR3 length: 15 amino acids. CDR1 MNHEY and CDR2 SVGAGI come from the germline V gene. The CDR3 sequence is CASSIRQVMNTEAFF. In DNA, the CDR3 is TGTGCCAGCAGTATCAGACAGGTGATGAACACTGAAGCTTTCTTT.